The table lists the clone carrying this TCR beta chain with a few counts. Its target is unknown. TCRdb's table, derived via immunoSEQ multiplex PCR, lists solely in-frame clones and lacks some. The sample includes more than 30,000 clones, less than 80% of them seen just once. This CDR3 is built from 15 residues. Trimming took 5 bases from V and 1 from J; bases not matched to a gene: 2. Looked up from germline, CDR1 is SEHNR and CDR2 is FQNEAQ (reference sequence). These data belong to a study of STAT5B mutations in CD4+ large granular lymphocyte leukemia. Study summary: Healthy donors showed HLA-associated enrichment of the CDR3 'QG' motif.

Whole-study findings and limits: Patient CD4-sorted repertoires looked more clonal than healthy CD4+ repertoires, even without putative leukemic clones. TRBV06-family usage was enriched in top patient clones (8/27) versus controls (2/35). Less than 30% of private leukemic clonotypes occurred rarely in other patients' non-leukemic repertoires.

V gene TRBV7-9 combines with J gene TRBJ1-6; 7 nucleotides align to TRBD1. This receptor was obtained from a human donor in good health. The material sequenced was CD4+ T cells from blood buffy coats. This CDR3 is CASSGQVSYNSPLHF. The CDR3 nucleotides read TGTGCCAGCAGCGGACAGGTTTCCTATAATTCACCCCTCCACTTT.